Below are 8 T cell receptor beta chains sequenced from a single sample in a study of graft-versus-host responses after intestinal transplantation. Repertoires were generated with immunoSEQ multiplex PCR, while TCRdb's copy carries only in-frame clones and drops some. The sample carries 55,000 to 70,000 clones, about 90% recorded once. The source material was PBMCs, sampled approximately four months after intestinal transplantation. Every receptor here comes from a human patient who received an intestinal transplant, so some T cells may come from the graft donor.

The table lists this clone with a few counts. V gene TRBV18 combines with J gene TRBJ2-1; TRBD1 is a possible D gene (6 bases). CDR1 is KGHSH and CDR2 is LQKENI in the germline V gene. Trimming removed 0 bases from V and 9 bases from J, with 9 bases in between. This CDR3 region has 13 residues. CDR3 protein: CASSPPGATEQFF. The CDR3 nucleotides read TGTGCCAGCTCACCACCGGGGGCTACTGAGCAGTTCTTC.

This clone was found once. The CDR3 DNA is TGTGCCAGTAAGAAGGACAGGGGGCTCACAGATACGCAGTATTTT. Encoded protein: CASKKDRGLTDTQYF. This chain joins TRBV19 and TRBJ2-3; 11 nucleotides match TRBD1. Per the germline V gene, CDR1 is LNHDA and CDR2 is SQIVND (reference sequence). The CDR3 has 15 residues. Trimming took 7 bases from V and 2 from J; bases not matched to a gene: 5.

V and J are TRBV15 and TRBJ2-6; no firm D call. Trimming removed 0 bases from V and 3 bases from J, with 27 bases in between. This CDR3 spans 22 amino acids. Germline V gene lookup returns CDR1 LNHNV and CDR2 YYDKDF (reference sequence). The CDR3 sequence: CATSRDKPLRSSVGFGANVLTF. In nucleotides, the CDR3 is TGTGCCACCAGCAGAGATAAGCCCTTGAGGTCTTCCGTCGGATTTGGGGCCAACGTCCTGACTTTC. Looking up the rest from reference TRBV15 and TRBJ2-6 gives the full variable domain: DAMVIQNPRYQVTQFGKPVTLSCSQTLNHNVMYWYQQKSSQAPKLLFHYYDKDFNNEADTPDNFQSRRPNTSFCFLDIRSPGLGDTAMYLCATSRDKPLRSSVGFGANVLTFGAGSRLTVL.

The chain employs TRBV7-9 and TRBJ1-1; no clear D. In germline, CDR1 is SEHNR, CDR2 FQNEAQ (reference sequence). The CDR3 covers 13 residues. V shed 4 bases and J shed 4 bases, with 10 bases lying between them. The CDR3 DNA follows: TGTGCCAGCAGCTCCTATGAGAGCACTGAAGCTTTCTTT. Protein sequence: CASSSYESTEAFF.

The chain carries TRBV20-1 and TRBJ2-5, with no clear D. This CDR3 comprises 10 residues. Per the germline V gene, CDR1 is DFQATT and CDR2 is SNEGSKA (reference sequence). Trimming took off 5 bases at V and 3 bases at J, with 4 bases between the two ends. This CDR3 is CSAAEETQYF. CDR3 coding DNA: TGCAGTGCTGCAGAAGAGACCCAGTACTTC.

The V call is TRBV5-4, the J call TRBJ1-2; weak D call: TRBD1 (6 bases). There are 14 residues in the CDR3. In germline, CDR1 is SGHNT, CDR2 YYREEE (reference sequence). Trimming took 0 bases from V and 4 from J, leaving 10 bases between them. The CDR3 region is CASSLVQGTYGYTF. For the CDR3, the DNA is TGTGCCAGCAGCTTGGTACAGGGTACCTATGGCTACACCTTC.

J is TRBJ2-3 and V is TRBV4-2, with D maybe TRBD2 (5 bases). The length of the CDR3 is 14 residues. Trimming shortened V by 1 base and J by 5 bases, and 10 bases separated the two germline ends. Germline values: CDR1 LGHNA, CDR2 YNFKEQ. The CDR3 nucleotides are TGTGCCAGCAGCCAAGCGAGCGGCCGAGATACGCAGTATTTT. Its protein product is CASSQASGRDTQYF.

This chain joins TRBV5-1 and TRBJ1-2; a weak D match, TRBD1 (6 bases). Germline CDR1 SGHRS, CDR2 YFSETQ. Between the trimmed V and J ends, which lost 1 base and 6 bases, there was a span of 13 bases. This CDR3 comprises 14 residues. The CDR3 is CASSLIRGIDGYTF. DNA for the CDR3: TGCGCCAGCAGCTTGATTAGGGGGATAGATGGCTACACCTTC.